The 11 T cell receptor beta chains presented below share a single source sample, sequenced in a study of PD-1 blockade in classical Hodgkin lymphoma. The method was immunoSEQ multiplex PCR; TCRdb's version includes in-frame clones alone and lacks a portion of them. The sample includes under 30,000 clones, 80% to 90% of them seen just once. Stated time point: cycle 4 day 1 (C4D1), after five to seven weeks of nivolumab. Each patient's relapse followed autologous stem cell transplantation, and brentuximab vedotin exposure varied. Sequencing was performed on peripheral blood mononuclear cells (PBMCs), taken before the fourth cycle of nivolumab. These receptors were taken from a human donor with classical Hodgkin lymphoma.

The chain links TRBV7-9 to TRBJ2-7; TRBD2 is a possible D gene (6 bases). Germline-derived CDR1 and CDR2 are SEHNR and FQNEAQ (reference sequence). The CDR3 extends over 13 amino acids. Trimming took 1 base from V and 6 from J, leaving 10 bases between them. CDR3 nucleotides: TGTGCCAGCAGCTTAGGCGGGGCCGGCGAGCAGTACTTC. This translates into CASSLGGAGEQYF.

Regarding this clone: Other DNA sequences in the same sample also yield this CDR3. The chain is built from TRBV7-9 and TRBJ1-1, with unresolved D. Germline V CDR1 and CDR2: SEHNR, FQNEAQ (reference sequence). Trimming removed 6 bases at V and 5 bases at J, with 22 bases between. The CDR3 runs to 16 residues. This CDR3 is CASRPKVSRMGTEAFF. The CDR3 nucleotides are TGTGCCAGCAGACCCAAGGTATCGAGGATGGGGACTGAAGCTTTCTTT.

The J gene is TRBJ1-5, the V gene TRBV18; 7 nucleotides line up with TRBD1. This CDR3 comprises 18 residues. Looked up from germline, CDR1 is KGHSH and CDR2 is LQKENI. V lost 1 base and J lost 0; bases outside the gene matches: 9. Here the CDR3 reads CASSPRGTAPYSNQPQHF. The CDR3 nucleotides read TGTGCCAGCTCACCACGGGGGACAGCGCCCTATAGCAATCAGCCCCAGCATTTT.

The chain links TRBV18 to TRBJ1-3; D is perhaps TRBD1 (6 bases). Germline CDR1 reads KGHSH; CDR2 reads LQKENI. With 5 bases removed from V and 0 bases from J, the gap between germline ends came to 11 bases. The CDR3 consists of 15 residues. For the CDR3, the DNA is TGTGCCAGCTCATTCTCACAGGGCTCTGGAAACACCATATATTTT. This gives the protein CASSFSQGSGNTIYF.

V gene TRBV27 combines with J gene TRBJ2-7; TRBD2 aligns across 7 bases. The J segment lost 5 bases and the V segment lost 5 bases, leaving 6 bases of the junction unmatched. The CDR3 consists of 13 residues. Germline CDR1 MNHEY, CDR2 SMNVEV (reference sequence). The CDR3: CASSLGLLDEQYF. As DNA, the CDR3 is TGTGCCAGCAGTCTGGGACTACTGGACGAGCAGTACTTC.

CDR3 in amino acids: CASSRGTGDGFGYTF. CDR3 DNA sequence: TGTGCCAGCAGCAGAGGGACAGGGGATGGGTTTGGCTACACCTTC. The chain has TRBV7-2 and TRBJ1-2, with 10 bases lining up with TRBD1. V was pared by 5 bases and J by 7 bases, with 10 bases of the junction left unmatched. Germline V gene lookup returns CDR1 SGHTA and CDR2 FQGNSA. The CDR3 is 15 amino acids.

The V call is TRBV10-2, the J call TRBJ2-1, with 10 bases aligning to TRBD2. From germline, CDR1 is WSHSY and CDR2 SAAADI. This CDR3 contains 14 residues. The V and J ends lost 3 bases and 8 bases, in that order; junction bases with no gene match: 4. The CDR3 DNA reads TGCGCCAGCAGTGAATTAGCGGGGGGTTATGAGCAGTTCTTC. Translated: CASSELAGGYEQFF.

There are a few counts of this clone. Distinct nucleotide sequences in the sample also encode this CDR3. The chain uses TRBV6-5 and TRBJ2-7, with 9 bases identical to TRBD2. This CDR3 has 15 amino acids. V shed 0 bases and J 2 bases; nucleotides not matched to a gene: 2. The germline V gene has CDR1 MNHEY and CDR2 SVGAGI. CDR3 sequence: CASSYSASGTYEQYF. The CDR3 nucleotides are TGTGCCAGCAGTTACTCAGCTAGCGGGACCTACGAGCAGTACTTC.

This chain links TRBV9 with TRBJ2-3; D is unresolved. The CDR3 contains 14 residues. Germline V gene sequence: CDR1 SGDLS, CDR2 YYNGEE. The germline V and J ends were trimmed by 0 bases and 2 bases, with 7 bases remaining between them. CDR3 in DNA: TGTGCCAGCAGCGTAGACGCTAACACAGATACGCAGTATTTT. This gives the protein CASSVDANTDTQYF.

The CDR3 sequence is CAWSVGEKLFF. In nucleotides, the CDR3 is TGTGCCTGGAGTGTGGGTGAAAAACTGTTTTTT. The chain has TRBV30 and TRBJ1-4; D is uncertain. V was trimmed by 0 bases and J by 7 bases, leaving 3 bases between them. The CDR3 contains 11 residues. Per germline, CDR1 GTSNPN and CDR2 SVGIG (reference sequence). The complete variable domain, with remaining parts taken from reference TRBV30 and TRBJ1-4, reads SQTIHQWPATLVQPVGSPLSLECTVEGTSNPNLYWYRQAAGRGLQLLFYSVGIGQISSEVPQNLSASRPQDRQFILSSKKLLLSDSGFYLCAWSVGEKLFFGSGTQLSVL.

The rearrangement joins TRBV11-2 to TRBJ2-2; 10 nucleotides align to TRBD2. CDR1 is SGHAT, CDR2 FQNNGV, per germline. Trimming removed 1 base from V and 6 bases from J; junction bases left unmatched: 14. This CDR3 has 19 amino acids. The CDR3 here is CASSLGPSGRPGNAGELFF. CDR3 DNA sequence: TGTGCCAGCAGCTTAGGACCTAGCGGGAGACCCGGTAACGCCGGGGAGCTGTTTTTT.